This T cell receptor beta chain was obtained from a study of identical twins. TCRdb used MiXCR to reprocess the 5' RACE reads, holding one entry per CDR3 protein. The table shows approximately 230,000 distinct CDR3 sequences, with 6.5% to 8% occurring only once. Findings and limits, study-wide: Beta out-of-frame sequences showed weaker excess twin sharing.

With regard to this clonotype: The antigen is not known.

This CDR3 region has 11 residues. V lost 5 bases, J lost 5 bases, and 7 bases lay in between. The germline V gene has CDR1 LGHDT and CDR2 YNNKEL (reference sequence). The same data also went into a second study, on T cells expressing NK-cell markers. According to that study: The dominant NKG2C+ clonotypes represented 1.0-7.0% of CD8+ T cells in over 5 donors.

The sample taken for sequencing was CD8+ T cells sorted from blood. The chain links TRBV3-1 to TRBJ2-7; D remains ambiguous. This TCR was sampled from a woman aged 18-29 years in good health. In DNA form, the CDR3 reads TGTGCCAGCAGCACCGTGGACGAGCAGTACTTC. Amino acid sequence: CASSTVDEQYF.